This T cell receptor beta chain was recovered during a study of blood T cell repertoires in COVID-19. Looking at the study overall: The study drew acute and convalescent COVID-19 samples from the United States, Italy and Spain. The cDNA or gDNA used as material had been derived from T cells, B-cell-depleted T cells, or PBMCs.

This clone was seen once. Germline CDR1 is DFQATT and CDR2 is SNEGSKA (reference sequence). The V gene end was trimmed by 3 bases and the J gene end by 8 bases; junction bases not matched to a gene: 9. This CDR3 has 14 residues. Authors' data handling: The authors estimated nucleated cell counts from reference gene primer amplification. The table came from immunoSEQ multiplex PCR; TCRdb's copy has only in-frame clones and leaves some out. That table furnishes V, J and clone size, whereas the DNA furnished D and trimming. The table lists 140,000 to 150,000 clones, over 75% of them singletons. This sequence was found in a man in his sixties with active or convalescent COVID-19. The genes are TRBV20-1 and TRBJ1-2; TRBD1 agrees at 10 bases. Specimen: peripheral blood. The CDR3 bases are TGCAGTGCTAGTAGACAGGGGGCAGTGGGGGGCTACACCTTC. It specifies CSASRQGAVGGYTF.